Listed here are 28 T cell receptor beta chains from one sample, sequenced in a study of shared clonotypes between healthy human individuals. The protocol was immunoSEQ multiplex PCR, while the TCRdb copy is restricted to in-frame clones and leaves out a portion. The data show over a million clones, more than 75% seen once. The sample comprised memory CD4+ T cells from PBMCs. The subset was: CD45RA-negative fraction. The receptors stem from a young man in good health. Some clones in this sample may be carry-over from other donors' samples.

The chain is built from TRBV30 and TRBJ2-2; D gene uncertain. The germline V gene has CDR1 GTSNPN and CDR2 SVGIG (reference sequence). The CDR3 runs to 14 residues. Trimming left V 5 bases short and J 6 bases short, with 16 bases between. The DNA for the CDR3 is TGTGCCTGGGCCGCCGGGCCATTTCCCGGGGAGCTGTTTTTT. It encodes CAWAAGPFPGELFF.

At least ten counts were recorded for this clone. The identical CDR3 is also encoded by other nucleotide sequences in the sample. This chain joins TRBV29-1 and TRBJ1-2; 11 nucleotides agree with TRBD1. V lost 4 bases, J lost 4 bases, and 5 bases stayed unmatched. The CDR3 runs 14 residues. Germline lookup yields CDR1 SQVTM and CDR2 ANQGSEA. This chain's CDR3 is CSVAGTGGGYGYTF. In nucleotides, the CDR3 is TGCAGCGTTGCCGGGACAGGGGGAGGCTATGGCTACACCTTC.

This sequence joins TRBV6-5 and TRBJ2-7, with D possibly called TRBD1 or TRBD2 (5 bases each). The CDR3 spans 15 residues. Trimming took off 4 bases at V and 5 bases at J, with 18 bases between the two ends. The germline V gene encodes CDR1 MNHEY and CDR2 SVGAGI. CDR3 nucleotide sequence: TGTGCCAGCAGTTCCATTCCCGGGGCCGGCCACGAGCAGTACTTC. This encodes CASSSIPGAGHEQYF.

The rearrangement uses TRBV28 and TRBJ1-1, with TRBD1 identical over 9 bases. Trimming cost V 7 bases and J 4 bases; bases outside gene matches: 4. The CDR3 runs 13 residues. The V gene's germline CDR1 is MDHEN and CDR2 SYDVKM. The CDR3 here is CASTPTGGTEAFF. In DNA form, the CDR3 reads TGTGCCAGCACCCCGACAGGGGGCACTGAAGCTTTCTTT.

In this sample, this clone turned up a few times. This sequence may be a read error, since a much larger clone differs from it by one base. Other DNA sequences within the sample encode an identical CDR3. The chain has TRBV29-1 and TRBJ2-3; no firm D call. The CDR3 runs 10 residues. V lost 6 bases and J 2 bases, leaving 3 bases between the germline ends. Germline lookup yields CDR1 SQVTM and CDR2 ANQGSEA. CDR3 sequence reads: CSVDTDTQYF. The CDR3, as DNA: TGCAGCGTCGACACAGATACGCAGTATTTT.

The CDR3 is CASSPRQATSAQTQYF. Here the CDR3 DNA reads TGTGCCAGCTCACCTCGCCAGGCCACCTCCGCTCAGACCCAGTACTTC. This chain joins TRBV18 and TRBJ2-5; D gene unclear. The CDR3 spans 16 residues. Trimming left V 3 bases short and J 6 bases short, with 20 bases between. The germline V gene encodes CDR1 KGHSH and CDR2 LQKENI.

The chain carries TRBV5-1 and TRBJ2-1; 7 bases line up with TRBD1. CDR3 length: 15 amino acids. V dropped 3 bases and J dropped 4; count of bases not matched to a gene: 7. CDR1 and CDR2 (germline): SGHRS, YFSETQ. Here the CDR3 reads CASSWGTAIYNEQFF. In DNA, the CDR3 is TGCGCCAGCAGCTGGGGGACAGCGATATACAATGAGCAGTTCTTC.

The chain couples TRBV5-1 to TRBJ2-1; 9 bases match TRBD2. Germline V CDR1 and CDR2: SGHRS, YFSETQ. This CDR3 has 17 residues. With 4 bases clipped from V and 7 bases from J, the junction kept 15 bases outside the gene matches. CDR3 in amino acids: CASSGRTSVEGINEQFF. CDR3 sequence (DNA): TGCGCCAGCAGCGGGCGGACTAGCGTAGAAGGGATTAATGAGCAGTTCTTC.

DNA of the CDR3: TGTGCCAGCAGCCCCGGGGTTCGGGGAGCCTACGAGCAGTACTTC. It specifies CASSPGVRGAYEQYF. The chain uses TRBV11-3 and TRBJ2-7, with D possibly matching TRBD2 (5 bases). CDR1 and CDR2 from the germline V gene are SGHNT and YENEEA. Trimming removed 5 bases from V and 2 bases from J, with 16 bases in between. The CDR3 has 15 amino acids.

This chain connects TRBV5-1 to TRBJ2-7, with 8 bases identical to TRBD2. The CDR3 consists of 14 residues. Per germline, CDR1 SGHRS and CDR2 YFSETQ. V gave up 7 bases and J gave up 2 bases; unmatched junction bases: 8. The CDR3 sequence is CASRTTSGTYEQYF. The CDR3 DNA follows: TGCGCCAGCCGAACAACTAGCGGCACCTACGAGCAGTACTTC.

The rearrangement links TRBV28 to TRBJ2-6; 10 bases agree with TRBD1. Germline assignment: CDR1 MDHEN and CDR2 SYDVKM. V dropped 7 bases and J dropped 4; count of bases not matched to a gene: 4. This CDR3 is built from 15 residues. The CDR3 coding sequence is TGTGCCAGCACGACAGGGGGCTTCGGGGCCAACGTCCTGACTTTC. Translating gives CASTTGGFGANVLTF.

J is TRBJ2-7 and V is TRBV6-1; 8 bases agree with TRBD2. This CDR3 contains 15 residues. Germline CDR1 MNHNS, CDR2 SASEGT. V lost 1 base, J lost 4 bases, and 6 bases stayed unmatched. The CDR3 region is CASSEGAGDLYEQYF. The CDR3 DNA sequence: TGTGCCAGCAGTGAAGGAGCGGGAGATTTATACGAGCAGTACTTC.

The chain employs TRBV14 and TRBJ2-7; perhaps TRBD1 as D (6 bases). The germline V gene has CDR1 SGHDN and CDR2 FVKESK. The CDR3 contains 14 residues. The V gene lost 1 base and the J gene lost 6 bases, with 13 bases spanning the gap. The CDR3 is CASSQATGLVEQYF. CDR3 coding DNA: TGTGCCAGCAGCCAAGCAACAGGGTTAGTCGAGCAGTACTTC.

V usage is TRBV2 and J usage is TRBJ2-3; D possibly corresponds to TRBD2 (6 bases). Germline CDR1 reads SNHLY; CDR2 reads FYNNEI. Trimming shortened V by 8 bases and J by 0 bases, and 12 bases separated the two germline ends. This CDR3 has 14 amino acids. The CDR3 loop is CASDLGGSTDTQYF. CDR3 DNA: TGTGCCAGCGATTTGGGGGGAAGCACAGATACGCAGTATTTT. Full variable domain (rest looked up from reference TRBV2 and TRBJ2-3): EPEVTQTPSHQVTQMGQEVILRCVPISNHLYFYWYRQILGQKVEFLVSFYNNEISEKSEIFDDQFSVERPDGSNFTLKIRSTKLEDSAMYFCASDLGGSTDTQYFGPGTRLTVL.

The gene calls are TRBV7-9 and TRBJ2-1; tentatively, D is TRBD2 (6 bases). This CDR3 has 17 amino acids. V dropped 5 bases and J dropped 7 bases, with 24 bases sitting between them. Germline loops: CDR1 SEHNR, CDR2 FQNEAQ (reference sequence). Written as DNA, the CDR3 is TGTGCCAGCAGCCCCAGACCGGGGGAGAAAGGTCAGAATGAGCAGTTCTTC. Translation gives CASSPRPGEKGQNEQFF.

The rearrangement uses TRBV12-5 and TRBJ1-1; 9 nucleotides line up with TRBD1. The germline V gene has CDR1 LGHNT and CDR2 FRNRAP. The CDR3 is 15 residues long. V gave up 4 bases and J gave up 0 bases; unmatched junction bases: 3. The CDR3 bases are TGTGCTAGTGGTTCGGGACAGGGAATGAACACTGAAGCTTTCTTT. Translated: CASGSGQGMNTEAFF.

The chain employs TRBV28 and TRBJ2-3; 8 bases fit TRBD2. Looked up from germline, CDR1 is MDHEN and CDR2 is SYDVKM. CDR3 length: 17 amino acids. The V gene end was trimmed by 3 bases and the J gene end by 5 bases; junction bases not matched to a gene: 13. The CDR3 region has the DNA TGTGCCAGCAGTTTTTTTCAGGGGACTAGATCTGGAGATACGCAGTATTTT. Protein: CASSFFQGTRSGDTQYF.

V gene TRBV7-6 combines with J gene TRBJ2-7, with 8 nucleotides matching TRBD2. The germline CDR1 and CDR2 sequences are SGHVS and FNYEAQ. This CDR3 contains 14 residues. With 8 bases clipped from V and 6 bases from J, the junction kept 12 bases outside the gene matches. Here the CDR3 DNA reads TGTGCCAGCGCCCGAGATCCTACTAGCGGCGAGCAGTACTTC. Translation gives CASARDPTSGEQYF.

This sequence joins TRBV6-1 and TRBJ2-1, with D tentatively TRBD2 (6 bases). This CDR3 is 13 amino acids long. Germline V gene data show CDR1 as MNHNS and CDR2 as SASEGT. V lost 1 base, J lost 6 bases, and 7 bases lay in between. As DNA, the CDR3 is TGTGCCAGCAGTGAAGTGACTAGCAATGAGCAGTTCTTC. Translation: CASSEVTSNEQFF.

This chain joins TRBV4-1 and TRBJ2-1; TRBD2 matches 8 bases. The CDR3 covers 18 residues. Per germline, CDR1 MGHRA and CDR2 YSYEKL. V dropped 0 bases and J dropped 0; count of bases not matched to a gene: 7. CDR3 residues: CASSQDGSGTGSYNEQFF. The CDR3, as DNA: TGCGCCAGCAGCCAAGATGGTAGCGGGACCGGCTCCTACAATGAGCAGTTCTTC.

This sequence joins TRBV28 and TRBJ2-7, with D unclear. The CDR3 contains 13 residues. Germline V lookup: CDR1 MDHEN, CDR2 SYDVKM. Trimming cost V 1 base and J 5 bases, with 9 bases left between them. This CDR3 is CASSLFRPNEQYF. The CDR3 nucleotides are TGTGCCAGCAGTTTATTTCGGCCCAACGAGCAGTACTTC. Combining the CDR3 with reference TRBV28 and TRBJ2-7 gives the whole variable domain DVKVTQSSRYLVKRTGEKVFLECVQDMDHENMFWYRQDPGLGLRLIYFSYDVKMKEKGDIPEGYSVSREKKERFSLILESASTNQTSMYLCASSLFRPNEQYFGPGTRLTVT.

The chain combines TRBV14 with TRBJ1-1; D is unclear. This CDR3 contains 13 residues. CDR1 SGHDN and CDR2 FVKESK come from the germline V gene. Between the trimmed V and J ends, which lost 1 base and 2 bases, there was a span of 5 bases. The CDR3 coding sequence is TGTGCCAGCAGCCAAGGCACTAACACTGAAGCTTTCTTT. Amino acid sequence: CASSQGTNTEAFF.

The chain uses TRBV18 and TRBJ1-1; D is possibly TRBD1 (6 bases). This CDR3 contains 14 residues. From germline, CDR1 is KGHSH and CDR2 LQKENI. Trimming pared 2 bases from V and 3 bases from J, leaving 10 bases between. The CDR3 loop is CASSPLDRDTEAFF. CDR3 nucleotides: TGTGCCAGCTCACCATTGGACAGAGACACTGAAGCTTTCTTT.

V gene TRBV27 combines with J gene TRBJ2-7; 9 bases are shared with TRBD1. Unmatched junction bases numbered 3, after V lost 2 bases and J lost 1 base. The V gene's germline CDR1 is MNHEY and CDR2 SMNVEV (reference sequence). This CDR3 is 15 amino acids long. CDR3 residues: CASSLIGQGSYEQYF. CDR3 DNA sequence: TGTGCCAGCAGTTTAATCGGACAGGGGTCCTACGAGCAGTACTTC.

The V gene is TRBV7-8, the J gene TRBJ1-3, with D possibly matching TRBD1 (6 bases). Trimming left V 6 bases short and J 0 bases short, with 18 bases between. CDR3 size: 17 residues. Germline assignment: CDR1 SGHVS and CDR2 FQNEAQ. This chain's CDR3 is CASRPTSPGHSGNTIYF. CDR3 nucleotides: TGTGCCAGCAGACCAACCTCTCCGGGACACTCTGGAAACACCATATATTTT.

For this clone: A much larger clone differs by one base, so this may be a read error. The chain combines TRBV2 with TRBJ2-7, with a possible D match to TRBD1 (5 bases). Germline CDR1 reads SNHLY; CDR2 reads FYNNEI. This CDR3 spans 14 amino acids. CDR3 in amino acids: CASSEGQGSYERYF. The CDR3 bases are TGTGCCAGCAGTGAAGGGCAGGGATCCTACGAGCGGTACTTC. Variable domain in full (rest from reference TRBV2 and TRBJ2-7): EPEVTQTPSHQVTQMGQEVILRCVPISNHLYFYWYRQILGQKVEFLVSFYNNEISEKSEIFDDQFSVERPDGSNFTLKIRSTKLEDSAMYFCASSEGQGSYERYFGPGTRLTVT.

A word on this clone: This may be a read error, as it is one base from a much larger clone. The genes are TRBV14 and TRBJ2-5, with D possibly matching TRBD1 (5 bases). CDR1 and CDR2 (germline): SGHDN, FVKESK. This CDR3 comprises 15 residues. Here the CDR3 reads CASSQGQFPLGTQHF. The CDR3 DNA reads TGTGCCAGCAGCCAAGGACAGTTCCCCCTCGGTACCCAGCACTTC. Combining the CDR3 with reference TRBV14 and TRBJ2-5 gives the whole variable domain EAGVTQFPSHSVIEKGQTVTLRCDPISGHDNLYWYRRVMGKEIKFLLHFVKESKQDESGMPNNRFLAERTGGTYSTLKVQPAELEDSGVYFCASSQGQFPLGTQHFGPGTRLLVL.

This clone was picked up many times. The chain links TRBV28 to TRBJ1-2; D gene ambiguous. Trimming removed 3 bases from V and 4 bases from J, with 9 bases in between. This CDR3 has 13 amino acids. CDR1 and CDR2 from the germline V gene are MDHEN and SYDVKM. CDR3 coding DNA: TGTGCCAGCAGTTTTGCGCGGGCCTATGGCTACACCTTC. It codes for CASSFARAYGYTF.